These T cell receptor beta chains were read from a single sample in a study of T-cell memory formation after mild COVID-19. TCRdb reanalysed the 5' RACE reads using MiXCR and keeps one entry per CDR3 protein. The table has about 350,000 distinct CDR3 sequences, 20% to 25% seen once; the top ten hold approximately 22%. Sequencing input: PBMCs or a T cell subset sorted from them (not recorded which). The receptors originated from a young man who had mild COVID-19 (a few samples of this study predate the infection). Cell type and time point are not known. Each CDR3 is given with its conserved first and last residue. Fields, in order: D gene, V gene, J gene, clone size, CDR3 DNA, CDR3 protein. A D gene is named only where the DNA matches it firmly. Clone size is stated in some rows and not others, as once, few, many or a class when expanded.

d_gene: .; v_gene: TRBV5-6; j_gene: TRBJ1-2; abundance: few; CDR3nt: TGTGCCAGCAGCGCATGGGGGGCCGATGGCTACACCTTC; CDR3aa: CASSAWGADGYTF
d_gene: TRBD2; v_gene: TRBV7-6; j_gene: TRBJ2-1; abundance: few; CDR3nt: TGTGCCAGCAGCACAGACAGCGGGGGGGCCGGTGAGCAGTTCTTC; CDR3aa: CASSTDSGGAGEQFF
d_gene: .; v_gene: TRBV5-1; j_gene: TRBJ2-3; abundance: few; CDR3nt: TGCGCCAGCAGCTTACCTGTCACAGATACGCAGTATTTT; CDR3aa: CASSLPVTDTQYF
d_gene: TRBD1; v_gene: TRBV7-9; j_gene: TRBJ2-5; abundance: .; CDR3nt: TGTGCCAGCAGTCGACAGGGTGGGACCCAGTACTTC; CDR3aa: CASSRQGGTQYF
d_gene: .; v_gene: TRBV7-7; j_gene: TRBJ2-1; abundance: few; CDR3nt: TGTGCTAGCAGCCCCCATCCCGGATCAGGCAATGAGCAGTTCTTC; CDR3aa: CASSPHPGSGNEQFF
d_gene: TRBD1; v_gene: TRBV5-1; j_gene: TRBJ1-4; abundance: .; CDR3nt: TGCGCCAGCAGCTTGGGCGGACAGGGGACCGGTGAAAAACTGTTTTTT; CDR3aa: CASSLGGQGTGEKLFF
d_gene: .; v_gene: TRBV7-2; j_gene: TRBJ1-5; abundance: .; CDR3nt: TGTGCCAGCAGCTTCACCCCCTGGGACCAGCCCCAGCATTTT; CDR3aa: CASSFTPWDQPQHF
d_gene: .; v_gene: TRBV5-1; j_gene: TRBJ2-2; abundance: few; CDR3nt: TGCGCCAGCACTATCGCAGCGAACACCGGGGAGCTGTTTTTT; CDR3aa: CASTIAANTGELFF
d_gene: .; v_gene: TRBV5-1; j_gene: TRBJ2-3; abundance: .; CDR3nt: TGCGCCAGCAGCACGGACGCCACAGATACGCAGTATTTT; CDR3aa: CASSTDATDTQYF
d_gene: .; v_gene: TRBV24-1; j_gene: TRBJ2-7; abundance: .; CDR3nt: TGTGCCACCAGTGACCCCCGACGGAGAGGATTCTACGAGCAGTACTTC; CDR3aa: CATSDPRRRGFYEQYF
d_gene: .; v_gene: TRBV7-9; j_gene: TRBJ1-4; abundance: .; CDR3nt: TGTGCCAGCAGCTTAGTGGCTGGGGAAAAACTGTTTTTT; CDR3aa: CASSLVAGEKLFF
d_gene: .; v_gene: TRBV7-2; j_gene: TRBJ1-5; abundance: few; CDR3nt: TGTGCCAGCAGCGGGAGGGAAATGATGGATCAGCCCCAGCATTTT; CDR3aa: CASSGREMMDQPQHF
d_gene: .; v_gene: TRBV7-2; j_gene: TRBJ2-5; abundance: few; CDR3nt: TGTGCCAGCAGCTTATCAGGTGCAGGGGGGGAGACCCAGTACTTC; CDR3aa: CASSLSGAGGETQYF
d_gene: .; v_gene: TRBV5-6; j_gene: TRBJ1-2; abundance: .; CDR3nt: TGTGCCAGCAGCTTAACAGACTTACCTAACTATGGCTACACCTTC; CDR3aa: CASSLTDLPNYGYTF
d_gene: .; v_gene: TRBV3-1; j_gene: TRBJ1-1; abundance: few; CDR3nt: TGTGCCAGCAGCCAAAATACGTTGGTGGGAGCTTTCTTT; CDR3aa: CASSQNTLVGAFF
d_gene: .; v_gene: TRBV3-1; j_gene: TRBJ2-1; abundance: .; CDR3nt: TGTGCCAGCAGCCACGGCCTATCGGGGCCGTCGGGGGAGCAGTTCTTC; CDR3aa: CASSHGLSGPSGEQFF
d_gene: .; v_gene: TRBV6-2/TRBV6-3; j_gene: TRBJ1-6; abundance: .; CDR3nt: TGTGCCAGCACATCCTACGACTCCTATAATTCACCCCTCCACTTT; CDR3aa: CASTSYDSYNSPLHF
d_gene: .; v_gene: TRBV2; j_gene: TRBJ2-1; abundance: .; CDR3nt: TGTGCCAGCAGTGATTGGCGGAGGGAAAACAATGAGCAGTTCTTC; CDR3aa: CASSDWRRENNEQFF
d_gene: TRBD1; v_gene: TRBV7-2; j_gene: TRBJ1-1; abundance: .; CDR3nt: TGTGCCAGCAGCTTAGGACTCGGCAGGGGGCTTCGGGACACTGAAGCTTTCTTT; CDR3aa: CASSLGLGRGLRDTEAFF
d_gene: .; v_gene: TRBV5-1; j_gene: TRBJ1-2; abundance: .; CDR3nt: TGCGCCAGCAGCGACCAGGGGATGAATGGCTACACCTTC; CDR3aa: CASSDQGMNGYTF
d_gene: .; v_gene: TRBV12-3/TRBV12-4; j_gene: TRBJ1-1; abundance: few; CDR3nt: TGTGCCAGCAGCGCCTCAGCGAACACTGAAGCTTTCTTT; CDR3aa: CASSASANTEAFF
d_gene: .; v_gene: TRBV7-9; j_gene: TRBJ2-3; abundance: few; CDR3nt: TGTGCCAGCAGCTCCGTCAGGGATGGCACAGATACGCAGTATTTT; CDR3aa: CASSSVRDGTDTQYF
d_gene: TRBD2; v_gene: TRBV11-2; j_gene: TRBJ2-1; abundance: .; CDR3nt: TGTGCCAGCAGCTTAAATCTGGGACTAGCTCGAGGAATCCACAATGAGCAGTTCTTC; CDR3aa: CASSLNLGLARGIHNEQFF
d_gene: .; v_gene: TRBV7-2; j_gene: TRBJ2-7; abundance: many; CDR3nt: TGTGCCAGCAGTTCAGGGGGGGAGCAGTACTTC; CDR3aa: CASSSGGEQYF
d_gene: .; v_gene: TRBV7-2; j_gene: TRBJ2-7; abundance: few; CDR3nt: TGTGCCAGCAGCTTGGGTCCAGGGCCCTACGAGCAGTACTTC; CDR3aa: CASSLGPGPYEQYF
d_gene: .; v_gene: TRBV23-1; j_gene: TRBJ2-7; abundance: few; CDR3nt: TGCGCCAGCAGCACAGGCATTTTCGACGAGCAGTACTTC; CDR3aa: CASSTGIFDEQYF
d_gene: .; v_gene: TRBV27; j_gene: TRBJ1-2; abundance: .; CDR3nt: TGTGCCAGCAGTTTTTTGGACGGCCCCCAGGGTGGCTACACCTTC; CDR3aa: CASSFLDGPQGGYTF
d_gene: .; v_gene: TRBV7-8; j_gene: TRBJ2-3; abundance: once; CDR3nt: TGTGCCAGCAGCCAGACCGTGGGAGCCTCAAATACGCAGTATTTT; CDR3aa: CASSQTVGASNTQYF
d_gene: .; v_gene: TRBV2; j_gene: TRBJ2-3; abundance: .; CDR3nt: TGTGCCAGCAGTGAGGGCGGGGAGGATACGCAGTATTTT; CDR3aa: CASSEGGEDTQYF
d_gene: .; v_gene: TRBV27; j_gene: TRBJ2-6; abundance: .; CDR3nt: TGTGCCACACATCGAAAAAGAGGAGCCAACGTCCTGACTTTC; CDR3aa: CATHRKRGANVLTF
d_gene: TRBD1; v_gene: TRBV12-3/TRBV12-4; j_gene: TRBJ1-5; abundance: .; CDR3nt: TGTGCCAGCAGTCGAACCGGGACAGGCCTTCAGCCCCAGCATTTT; CDR3aa: CASSRTGTGLQPQHF
d_gene: .; v_gene: TRBV6-1; j_gene: TRBJ1-1; abundance: .; CDR3nt: TGTGCCAGCAGTGAAGCACGGGGGTTGAACACTGAAGCTTTCTTT; CDR3aa: CASSEARGLNTEAFF
d_gene: TRBD2; v_gene: TRBV10-3; j_gene: TRBJ2-7; abundance: .; CDR3nt: TGTGCCACCCGGACTAGCGTGGTTAGGAACGAGCAGTACTTC; CDR3aa: CATRTSVVRNEQYF
d_gene: .; v_gene: TRBV4-1; j_gene: TRBJ2-3; abundance: .; CDR3nt: TGCGCCAGCAGCCAGTTTTCGGGGGGCAGACCCGCAGATACGCAGTATTTT; CDR3aa: CASSQFSGGRPADTQYF
d_gene: .; v_gene: TRBV4-1; j_gene: TRBJ2-1; abundance: .; CDR3nt: TGCGCCAGCAGCCAACTTCGAGGGAGGGGGCTCGGTGAGCAGTTCTTC; CDR3aa: CASSQLRGRGLGEQFF
d_gene: .; v_gene: TRBV6-4; j_gene: TRBJ2-6; abundance: .; CDR3nt: TGTGCCAGCAGTGACTCCCCCGGGGGCTCTGGGGCCAACGTCCTGACTTTC; CDR3aa: CASSDSPGGSGANVLTF
d_gene: .; v_gene: TRBV7-9; j_gene: TRBJ2-5; abundance: few; CDR3nt: TGTGCCAGCAGCTTAAGCAGGGGAGGAGAGACCCAGTACTTC; CDR3aa: CASSLSRGGETQYF
d_gene: TRBD1; v_gene: TRBV6-5; j_gene: TRBJ1-1; abundance: .; CDR3nt: TGTGCCAGCAGCAATCAGGGGGGGAGGGCTGAAGCTTTCTTT; CDR3aa: CASSNQGGRAEAFF
d_gene: TRBD2; v_gene: TRBV6-2/TRBV6-3; j_gene: TRBJ2-1; abundance: .; CDR3nt: TGTGCCAGCAGTACCGGGACTAGCGCCACTCGGCAGTTCTTC; CDR3aa: CASSTGTSATRQFF
d_gene: .; v_gene: TRBV6-2/TRBV6-3; j_gene: TRBJ1-5; abundance: .; CDR3nt: TGTGCCAGCAGGCTTGGGACAACAAATCAGCCCCAGCATTTT; CDR3aa: CASRLGTTNQPQHF
d_gene: TRBD1; v_gene: TRBV5-1; j_gene: TRBJ2-2; abundance: .; CDR3nt: TGCGCCAGCAGCACCACCGGGACAGGGGTCACCGGGGAGCTGTTTTTT; CDR3aa: CASSTTGTGVTGELFF
d_gene: .; v_gene: TRBV5-6; j_gene: TRBJ1-2; abundance: .; CDR3nt: TGTGCCAGCATGGAGGGAGGGAGAACGGGGGCATACACCTTC; CDR3aa: CASMEGGRTGAYTF
d_gene: .; v_gene: TRBV4-2; j_gene: TRBJ2-6; abundance: few; CDR3nt: TGTGCCAGCAGCCAAGGCACGACTGGGGCCAACGTCCTGACTTTC; CDR3aa: CASSQGTTGANVLTF
d_gene: .; v_gene: TRBV24-1; j_gene: TRBJ2-1; abundance: .; CDR3nt: TGTGGCGACCACCATGCTCCGCCCGTCAATGAGCAGTTCTTC; CDR3aa: CGDHHAPPVNEQFF
d_gene: TRBD1; v_gene: TRBV4-3; j_gene: TRBJ1-2; abundance: .; CDR3nt: TGCGCCAGCAGCCGGACAGGTTTTGATGGCTACACCTTC; CDR3aa: CASSRTGFDGYTF
d_gene: TRBD2; v_gene: TRBV4-3; j_gene: TRBJ2-1; abundance: .; CDR3nt: TGCGCCAGCAGCCGGTACCTCCAGACTAGCGGAGACAATGAGCAGTTCTTC; CDR3aa: CASSRYLQTSGDNEQFF